Listed here are 5 T cell receptor beta chains from one sample, sequenced in a study of cytomegalovirus exposure and HLA in healthy donors. This table comes from immunoSEQ multiplex PCR, and its TCRdb copy is limited to in-frame clones, with some not included. The table records some 170,000 clones, roughly 80% of them present only once. The sample consisted of PBMCs. These TCRs come from a man aged 25 to 40 in good health and CMV-seropositive.

CDR3 DNA sequence: TGTGCCAGCAGTTTAAATCAGGCTACAGATACGCAGTATTTT. Amino acids: CASSLNQATDTQYF. The rearrangement uses TRBV27 and TRBJ2-3; no reliable D call. The V gene lost 2 bases and the J gene lost 3 bases, with 9 bases spanning the gap. The germline V gene has CDR1 MNHEY and CDR2 SMNVEV (reference sequence). The CDR3 is 14 amino acids.

This CDR3 is CASSLASSYEQYF. As DNA, the CDR3 is TGTGCCAGCAGCTTGGCTAGTAGCTACGAGCAGTACTTC. The chain uses TRBV7-2 and TRBJ2-7; D ambiguous. V lost 3 bases and J 3 bases, leaving 9 bases between the germline ends. The germline V gene has CDR1 SGHTA and CDR2 FQGNSA. This CDR3 spans 13 amino acids. The full variable domain, with the rest looked up from reference TRBV7-2 and TRBJ2-7, is GAGVSQSPSNKVTEKGKDVELRCDPISGHTALYWYRQSLGQGLEFLIYFQGNSAPDKSGLPSDRFSAERTGGSVSTLTIQRTQQEDSAVYLCASSLASSYEQYFGPGTRLTVT.

This chain connects TRBV7-2 to TRBJ2-2, with 13 bases aligning to TRBD2. The CDR3 runs 16 residues. Germline-derived CDR1 and CDR2 are SGHTA and FQGNSA. Trimming removed 4 bases from V and 6 bases from J; junction bases left unmatched: 5. As DNA, the CDR3 is TGTGCCAGCAGCTCCCGACTAGCGGGGGGCTCCGGGGAGCTGTTTTTT. It yields the protein CASSSRLAGGSGELFF.

V gene TRBV20-1 combines with J gene TRBJ1-2; D is possibly TRBD1 (6 bases). CDR1 and CDR2 (germline): DFQATT, SNEGSKA (reference sequence). The CDR3 has 9 amino acids. The CDR3 here is CRAGDGYTF. CDR3 bases: TGCAGGGCAGGGGATGGCTACACCTTC.

Here the CDR3 reads CATTRLAAYNEQFF. CDR3 in DNA: TGTGCCACCACAAGACTAGCGGCCTACAATGAGCAGTTCTTC. The rearrangement joins TRBV6-5 to TRBJ2-1; TRBD2 aligns across 9 bases. From germline, CDR1 is MNHEY and CDR2 SVGAGI. The V segment lost 10 bases and the J segment 2 bases; nucleotides outside the gene matches: 6. The CDR3 runs 14 residues.